The 7 T cell receptor beta chains below were found in one sample sequenced in a study of blood T cell repertoires in COVID-19. Only in-frame clones appear in the TCRdb table, and some are missing; sequencing was by immunoSEQ multiplex PCR. The sample lists fewer than 110,000 clones, 85% seen once, with less than 2% in the top ten. The sequencing input was peripheral blood. These receptors all stem from a woman aged 70-85 years with active or convalescent COVID-19.

The V and J genes are TRBV28 and TRBJ1-6; the match to TRBD1 covers 8 bases. Germline trimming cut 5 bases from V and 4 bases from J; bases unmatched to any gene: 7. Germline CDR1 reads MDHEN; CDR2 reads SYDVKM. The CDR3 loop spans 16 amino acids. CDR3 in amino acids: CASSPTGGRYNSPLHF. The DNA for the CDR3 is TGTGCCAGCAGTCCTACAGGGGGGAGGTATAATTCACCCCTCCACTTT.

This chain connects TRBV4-3 to TRBJ2-1; 10 bases are a match to TRBD2. Trimming at V came to 1 base and at J to 7 bases, leaving 10 bases not matched to a gene. This CDR3 comprises 17 residues. In germline, CDR1 is LGHNA, CDR2 YSLEER. The CDR3 nucleotides read TGCGCCAGCAGCCAAGGTTTAGTGAGCGGGAGGGTGAATGAGCAGTTCTTC. Encoded protein: CASSQGLVSGRVNEQFF.

V usage is TRBV27 and J usage is TRBJ2-7, with D hard to call. Germline-derived CDR1 and CDR2 are MNHEY and SMNVEV (reference sequence). Deletions cut 0 bases from V and 1 base from J, with 4 bases between. This CDR3 contains 13 residues. As DNA, the CDR3 is TGTGCCAGCAGTTTATCGCGGTCCTACGAGCAGTACTTC. It is translated as CASSLSRSYEQYF.

The gene calls are TRBV7-8 and TRBJ2-7, with a weak D call TRBD1 (6 bases). Trimming pared 4 bases from V and 0 bases from J, leaving 13 bases between. Germline V gene sequence: CDR1 SGHVS, CDR2 FQNEAQ. This CDR3 has 15 residues. The CDR3, as DNA: TGTGCCAGCAGCTCTAGGGGGTTAAGCTCCTACGAGCAGTACTTC. Translating it yields CASSSRGLSSYEQYF.

The chain joins TRBV7-2 to TRBJ1-5; 7 bases align to TRBD1. This CDR3 region has 16 residues. From germline, CDR1 is SGHTA and CDR2 FQGNSA. J gave up 3 bases and V 1 base, and 6 bases lay outside the gene matches. CDR3 amino acids: CASSLGNRGLNQPQHF. Here the CDR3 DNA reads TGTGCCAGCAGCTTAGGGAACAGGGGACTCAATCAGCCCCAGCATTTT.

The rearrangement uses TRBV5-4 and TRBJ2-3; D may be TRBD1 (5 bases). There are 14 residues in the CDR3. V lost 2 bases and J lost 7, with 14 bases in between. CDR1 and CDR2 (germline): SGHNT, YYREEE (reference sequence). Here the CDR3 reads CASSLDQGTNTQYF. Written as DNA, the CDR3 is TGTGCCAGCAGCTTAGATCAGGGTACTAATACGCAGTATTTT.

The genes are TRBV29-1 and TRBJ2-5, with 7 nucleotides matching TRBD1. The V and J ends lost 3 bases and 7 bases, in that order; junction bases with no gene match: 8. This CDR3 contains 13 residues. The germline V gene encodes CDR1 SQVTM and CDR2 ANQGSEA. Here the CDR3 reads CSVEPEGGRTQYF. The CDR3 DNA is TGCAGCGTTGAGCCTGAAGGGGGCCGGACCCAGTACTTC. The full variable domain, with the rest looked up from reference TRBV29-1 and TRBJ2-5, is SAVISQKPSRDICQRGTSLTIQCQVDSQVTMMFWYRQQPGQSLTLIATANQGSEATYESGFVIDKFPISRPNLTFSTLTVSNMSPEDSSIYLCSVEPEGGRTQYFGPGTRLLVL.